The source of this T cell receptor beta chain is a study of blood T cell repertoires in COVID-19. Germline lookup yields CDR1 LGHNT and CDR2 FRNRAP. This CDR3 is 15 amino acids long. Trimming at V came to 0 bases and at J to 6 bases, leaving 7 bases not matched to a gene. Produced via immunoSEQ multiplex PCR; TCRdb's table is partial and in-frame only. Seen here are 150,000 to 250,000 clones, approximately 84% observed once, and the top ten hold approximately 6.9%. The rearrangement uses TRBV12-5 and TRBJ1-2, with TRBD1 matching 7 bases. Sequencing was done on a sample of peripheral blood. The receptor's source is a human donor with acute or convalescent COVID-19. The donor label of this sample is uncertain. The CDR3 DNA is TGTGCTAGTGGTTTGGTAGGGGGCGAAGGAGATGGCTACACCTTC. Residues: CASGLVGGEGDGYTF.